One and the same sample provided the 15 T cell receptor beta chains below, sequenced in a study of T cells in Graves' hyperthyroidism and ophthalmopathy. The investigators amplified TCR beta CDR3 regions from RNA transcripts. HTBI primers drove first-round RT-PCR of the TCR CDR3. TCRdb passed the multiplex PCR reads through MiXCR, listing each CDR3 protein once. The sample shows about 340,000 distinct CDR3 sequences, around a fifth of them seen only once. Specimen: blood. The source of these receptors is a woman aged 50 to 65 with Graves' hyperthyroidism.

There are many counts of this clonotype. The V call is TRBV3-1, the J call TRBJ1-1, with D possibly TRBD1 on 5 matching bases. Trimming pared 4 bases from V and 5 bases from J, leaving 14 bases between. The germline V gene encodes CDR1 LGHDT and CDR2 YNNKEL (reference sequence). The CDR3 is made up of 14 amino acids. The CDR3 DNA follows: TGTGCCAGCAGCCGGGGCGGTGGAGGGACTGAAGCTTTCTTT. It is translated as CASSRGGGGTEAFF.

The chain combines TRBV20-1 with TRBJ1-6; D not resolved. The germline V gene has CDR1 DFQATT and CDR2 SNEGSKA (reference sequence). The ends were cut back, 0 bases at V and 4 bases at J, with 7 bases in the middle. This CDR3 is built from 14 residues. CDR3 coding DNA: TGCAGTGCTAGAGAGAAGTATTATAATTCACCCCTCCACTTT. It codes for CSAREKYYNSPLHF.

This clonotype has ten or more counts. The chain couples TRBV2 to TRBJ2-2; the match to TRBD2 covers 7 bases. The V gene end was trimmed by 6 bases and the J gene end by 1 base; junction bases not matched to a gene: 5. The CDR3 sequence is 15 residues long. The V gene's germline CDR1 is SNHLY and CDR2 FYNNEI. DNA of the CDR3: TGTGCCAGCAGGATGGTAGCGGGGAACACCGGGGAGCTGTTTTTT. Protein sequence: CASRMVAGNTGELFF.

The table lists this clonotype with many counts. The V and J genes are TRBV6-1 and TRBJ2-5, with 14 nucleotides matching TRBD2. The ends lost 5 bases at V and 5 bases at J; junction bases unmatched: 16. The CDR3 is 19 residues long. Per germline, CDR1 MNHNS and CDR2 SASEGT. DNA for the CDR3: TGTGCCAGCAGTTATCAAGGACTAGCGGGGGGATCAAAGGGGGAGACCCAGTACTTC. This gives the protein CASSYQGLAGGSKGETQYF.

This CDR3 reads CASRVQGAGTEAFF. CDR3 nucleotide sequence: TGTGCCAGTAGGGTTCAGGGGGCTGGCACTGAAGCTTTCTTT. This chain joins TRBV19 and TRBJ1-1; the match to TRBD1 covers 8 bases. Germline trimming cut 6 bases from V and 4 bases from J; bases unmatched to any gene: 7. The CDR3 is 14 residues long. The germline V gene has CDR1 LNHDA and CDR2 SQIVND (reference sequence).

The sample holds many counts of this clonotype. The chain carries TRBV7-9 and TRBJ2-6; D is unresolved. The CDR3 spans 13 residues. From germline, CDR1 is SEHNR and CDR2 FQNEAQ (reference sequence). The V end was cut by 0 bases, the J end by 4 bases, with 1 base between. Here the CDR3 reads CASSLAGANVLTF. DNA of the CDR3: TGTGCCAGCAGCTTAGCGGGGGCCAACGTCCTGACTTTC.

The chain links TRBV19 to TRBJ1-2; D ambiguous. Trimming stripped 1 base from V and 8 bases from J, with 11 bases between. CDR1 is LNHDA and CDR2 is SQIVND in the germline V gene (reference sequence). The CDR3 has 13 residues. The CDR3 DNA reads as TGTGCCAGTAGTATAGTGGAACGTCGCGGCTACACCTTC. It yields the protein CASSIVERRGYTF.

This clonotype was seen at least ten times. The genes are TRBV28 and TRBJ1-2, with D possibly being TRBD1 (5 bases). Germline V CDR1 and CDR2: MDHEN, SYDVKM. The CDR3 has 13 residues. V was cut by 7 bases and J by 8 bases, with 17 bases left in between. CDR3 amino acids: CASTLRGLPGYTF. The CDR3 bases are TGTGCCAGCACCCTTCGGGGCCTCCCGGGCTACACCTTC.

The chain couples TRBV4-1 to TRBJ2-6; D may correspond to TRBD1 or TRBD2 (5 bases each). Trimming left V 4 bases short and J 0 bases short, with 10 bases between. Germline values: CDR1 MGHRA, CDR2 YSYEKL. The CDR3 covers 16 residues. The DNA of the CDR3 is TGCGCCAGCAGCCCCCGGGGCCACTCTGGGGCCAACGTCCTGACTTTC. Amino acids: CASSPRGHSGANVLTF.

In its sample, this clonotype was seen a few times. In this CDR3 the conserved last residue, phenylalanine or tryptophan, is missing, so a read error is likely. The chain uses TRBV11-2 and TRBJ2-5, with TRBD1 matching over 7 bases. Germline lookup yields CDR1 SGHAT and CDR2 FQNNGV. Germline trimming cut 4 bases from V and 5 bases from J; bases unmatched to any gene: 10. The CDR3 contains 15 residues. The CDR3 loop reads CASSSRATGDETQYL. The CDR3 DNA reads as TGTGCCAGCAGCTCGCGAGCTACAGGGGACGAGACCCAGTACCTC.

The chain is built from TRBV4-2 and TRBJ1-2, with 7 bases that match TRBD1. Germline CDR1 is LGHNA and CDR2 is YNFKEQ. The ends lost 3 bases at V and 5 bases at J; junction bases unmatched: 9. The CDR3 spans 15 residues. CDR3: CASSHASQGVYGYTF. The CDR3 DNA follows: TGTGCCAGCAGCCATGCCTCGCAGGGGGTTTATGGCTACACCTTC.

In its sample, this clonotype was seen many times. The chain carries TRBV7-9 and TRBJ2-5; no clear D gene. The CDR3 consists of 14 residues. V was clipped by 4 bases and J by 1 base, with 10 bases between them. The germline V gene encodes CDR1 SEHNR and CDR2 FQNEAQ (reference sequence). The CDR3 coding sequence is TGTGCCAGCAGCTCAACGTTGGGCCAAGAGACCCAGTACTTC. Translation gives CASSSTLGQETQYF.

At least ten counts were recorded for this clonotype. The chain combines TRBV20-1 with TRBJ1-3; D not certain. The CDR3 length is 16 residues. Germline CDR1 and CDR2: DFQATT and SNEGSKA (reference sequence). Trimming removed 0 bases from V and 2 bases from J, with 14 bases in between. The CDR3 is CSARDPLRRAGNTIYF. The CDR3 DNA is TGCAGTGCTAGAGATCCCCTCCGTAGGGCTGGAAACACCATATATTTT.

This clonotype was seen at least ten times. The chain carries TRBV7-6 and TRBJ2-5; 8 bases are a match to TRBD1. Trimming removed 5 bases from V and 4 bases from J; junction bases left unmatched: 6. Germline V gene data show CDR1 as SGHVS and CDR2 as FNYEAQ. This CDR3 is 14 amino acids long. CDR3 amino acids: CASSRRQGRETQYF. CDR3 bases: TGTGCCAGCAGCCGGAGACAGGGGAGAGAGACCCAGTACTTC. The whole variable domain, filled in from reference TRBV7-6 and TRBJ2-5, reads GAGVSQSPRYKVTKRGQDVALRCDPISGHVSLYWYRQALGQGPEFLTYFNYEAQQDKSGLPNDRFSAERPEGSISTLTIQRTEQRDSAMYRCASSRRQGRETQYFGPGTRLLVL.

This clonotype came up a few times. The rearrangement links TRBV7-6 to TRBJ2-3; TRBD2 matches at 7 bases. The germline V gene encodes CDR1 SGHVS and CDR2 FNYEAQ. J lost 1 base, V lost 4 bases, and 5 bases had no gene match. This CDR3 has 15 residues. The CDR3 bases are TGTGCCAGCAGCTCCTCTACTAGCGGCACAGATACGCAGTATTTT. Protein product: CASSSSTSGTDTQYF.